This T cell receptor (beta chain) was recovered during a study of cytomegalovirus exposure and HLA in healthy donors. Across the study: Of all 360 or so donors who were genotyped, around 79% belonged to the Caucasian-associated ancestry cluster. Points from the study as a whole: Upon later analysis, HLA-associated TCR beta chains proved more clonally expanded than other, equally common chains. In vitro work confirmed that a few CMV-associated chains recognize CMV antigens. The classifier reportedly diagnosed cytomegalovirus status with high sensitivity and specificity.

Both 60 Vbeta primers and 13 Jbeta primers went into the PCR. TCRdb's table, derived via immunoSEQ multiplex PCR, lists solely in-frame clones and lacks some. This listing includes under 120,000 clones. With regard to this clone: Its target is not known.

CDR1 is SGHNT, CDR2 YYREEE, per germline (reference sequence). V lost 3 bases, J lost 8 bases, and 14 bases lay in between. The CDR3 covers 13 residues. V and J are TRBV5-4 and TRBJ1-2; no clear D gene. This clonotype originated in a man aged 50 or older in good health and CMV-seronegative. The sequenced sample was PBMCs. CDR3 amino acids: CASSSSLVYGYTF. Here the CDR3 DNA reads TGTGCCAGCAGCTCCAGTCTTGTGTACGGCTACACCTTC.